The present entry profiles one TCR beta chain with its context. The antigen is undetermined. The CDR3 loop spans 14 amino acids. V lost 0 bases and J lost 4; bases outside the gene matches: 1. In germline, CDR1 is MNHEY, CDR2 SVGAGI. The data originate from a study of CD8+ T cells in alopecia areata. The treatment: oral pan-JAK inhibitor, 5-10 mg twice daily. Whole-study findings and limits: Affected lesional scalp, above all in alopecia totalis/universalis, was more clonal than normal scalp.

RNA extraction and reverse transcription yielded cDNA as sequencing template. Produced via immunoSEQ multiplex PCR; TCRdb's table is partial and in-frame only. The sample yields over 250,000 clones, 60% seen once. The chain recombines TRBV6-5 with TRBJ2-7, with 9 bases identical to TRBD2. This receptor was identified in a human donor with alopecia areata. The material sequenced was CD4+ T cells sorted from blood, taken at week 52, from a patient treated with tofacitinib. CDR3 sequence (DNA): TGTGCCAGCAGTTACTCCCTAGCGGGGTACGAGCAGTACTTC. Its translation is CASSYSLAGYEQYF.